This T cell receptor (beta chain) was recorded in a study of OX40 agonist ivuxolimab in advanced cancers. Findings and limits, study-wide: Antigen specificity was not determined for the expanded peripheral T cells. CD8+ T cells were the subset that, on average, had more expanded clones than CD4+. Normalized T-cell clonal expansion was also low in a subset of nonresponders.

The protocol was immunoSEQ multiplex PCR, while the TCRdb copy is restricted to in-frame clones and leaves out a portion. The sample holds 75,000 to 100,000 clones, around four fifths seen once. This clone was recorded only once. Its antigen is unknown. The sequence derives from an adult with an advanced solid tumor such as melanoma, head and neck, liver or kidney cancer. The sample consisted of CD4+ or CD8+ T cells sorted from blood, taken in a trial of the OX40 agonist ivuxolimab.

In DNA form, the CDR3 reads TGTGCCAGCAAGCTTAGCCGGGGTCTGGGCACAGATACGCAGTATTTT. It encodes CASKLSRGLGTDTQYF. The chain couples TRBV7-6 to TRBJ2-3; possible D gene TRBD2, 5 bases. The V gene lost 7 bases and the J gene lost 1 base, with 18 bases spanning the gap. The CDR3 runs 16 residues. In germline, CDR1 is SGHVS, CDR2 FNYEAQ. The full variable domain, its missing parts supplied by reference TRBV7-6 and TRBJ2-3, is GAGVSQSPRYKVTKRGQDVALRCDPISGHVSLYWYRQALGQGPEFLTYFNYEAQQDKSGLPNDRFSAERPEGSISTLTIQRTEQRDSAMYRCASKLSRGLGTDTQYFGPGTRLTVL.